This TCR beta chain was obtained from a study of shared clonotypes between healthy human individuals. Profiled with immunoSEQ multiplex PCR; TCRdb holds only in-frame clones, not every one. This table has some 500,000 clones, roughly 95% appearing once. General study results and limits: Shared clonotypes across all four donors exceeded non-shared ones in generation probability. It was observed that approximately 5% of naive CD4 clonotypes were shared across a handful of donors. The sampled material consisted only of blood, and tissue repertoires are likely to differ. Clonotype sharing among donors was thought likely to change with sequencing depth.

Germline assignment: CDR1 SGHRS and CDR2 YFSETQ. This CDR3 comprises 14 residues. In this sample, this clone turned up once. Its specificity is not known. Material: naive CD4+ T cells sorted from blood. Subset described: CD45RA+ positively selected. V and J are TRBV5-1 and TRBJ2-5; 7 nucleotides agree with TRBD1. Matching the DNA end better, TRBJ2-7 makes the J call doubtful. This clonotype was obtained from a woman in her 30s in good health. CDR3 residues: CASSPTGPTYEQYF. Written as DNA, the CDR3 is TGCGCCAGCAGCCCGACAGGGCCTACCTACGAGCAGTACTTC.